Following are 12 T cell receptor beta chains from one sample sequenced in a study of blood T cell repertoires in COVID-19. Clones were read by immunoSEQ multiplex PCR, and TCRdb kept only the in-frame ones, dropping some. This sample has more than 200,000 clones, with 70% to 90% found just once. What was sequenced was peripheral blood. Receptors originate from a woman aged 55-70 years with COVID-19, enrolled during active disease.

The rearrangement links TRBV13 to TRBJ2-5; 7 bases are shared with TRBD1. The V and J ends lost 3 bases and 1 base, in that order; junction bases with no gene match: 8. The CDR3 sequence is 16 residues long. In germline, CDR1 is PRHDT, CDR2 FYEKMQ (reference sequence). CDR3 region: CASSLGDSPVQETQYF. In DNA form, the CDR3 reads TGTGCCAGCAGCTTGGGGGACAGCCCAGTCCAAGAGACCCAGTACTTC.

The table lists this clone with a count of one. This sequence joins TRBV29-1 and TRBJ2-2; perhaps TRBD2 as D (7 bases). CDR1 is SQVTM and CDR2 is ANQGSEA in the germline V gene. The V end lost 6 bases, the J end lost 3 bases, and 14 bases lay between the germline ends. The CDR3 spans 14 residues. CDR3 nucleotide sequence: TGCAGCGTCGTAGGGGGGGCAGACACCGGGGAGCTGTTTTTT. Translated: CSVVGGADTGELFF.

The rearrangement links TRBV30 to TRBJ1-1; D remains ambiguous. Germline V gene lookup returns CDR1 GTSNPN and CDR2 SVGIG (reference sequence). The V end was cut by 2 bases, the J end by 1 base, with 11 bases between. The CDR3 runs to 14 residues. CDR3 DNA sequence: TGTGCCTGGAGTCAAACGGGTACGAACACTGAAGCTTTCTTT. It yields the protein CAWSQTGTNTEAFF.

The chain joins TRBV19 to TRBJ2-1; tentatively, D is TRBD2 (5 bases). Germline CDR1 reads LNHDA; CDR2 reads SQIVND (reference sequence). The CDR3 runs 13 residues. V was shortened by 5 bases and J by 5 bases, with 10 bases between the two germline ends. The CDR3 region is CASSVGGHNEQFF. CDR3 DNA sequence: TGTGCCAGTAGTGTAGGCGGGCACAATGAGCAGTTCTTC.

V and J are TRBV2 and TRBJ1-5, with 7 bases lining up with TRBD1. The CDR3 spans 14 residues. CDR1 is SNHLY, CDR2 FYNNEI, per germline. V dropped 6 bases and J dropped 4; count of bases not matched to a gene: 6. The CDR3 protein is CASSLQGTNQPQHF. DNA of the CDR3: TGTGCCAGCAGCCTACAGGGGACTAATCAGCCCCAGCATTTT.

The V gene is TRBV6-5, the J gene TRBJ1-3; 10 bases match TRBD1. The CDR3 extends over 14 amino acids. The trim removed 9 bases at V and 7 bases at J, leaving 9 bases unmatched. Per the germline V gene, CDR1 is MNHEY and CDR2 is SVGAGI. The CDR3 nucleotides are TGTGCCAGACCGGGACAGGGGATCGAGAACACCATATATTTT. It yields the protein CARPGQGIENTIYF.

The chain uses TRBV6-5 and TRBJ1-1, with D possibly matching TRBD1 (5 bases). Germline CDR1 and CDR2: MNHEY and SVGAGI. Between the trimmed V and J ends, which lost 6 bases and 3 bases, there was a span of 17 bases. CDR3 length equals 15 residues. This CDR3 reads CASRFLGPQDTEAFF. The CDR3 DNA sequence: TGTGCCAGCAGGTTTCTGGGGCCCCAGGACACTGAAGCTTTCTTT.

In this sample, this clone turned up a few times. The CDR3 sequence is CAWSVGLASYEQYF. The CDR3 coding sequence is TGTGCCTGGAGTGTCGGATTAGCCTCCTACGAGCAGTACTTC. This chain uses TRBV30 with TRBJ2-7; D call uncertain. V was clipped by 0 bases and J by 0 bases, with 9 bases between them. The CDR3 is made up of 14 amino acids. Germline-derived CDR1 and CDR2 are GTSNPN and SVGIG (reference sequence).

CDR3 protein: CASSSTSIEAFF. CDR3 nucleotide sequence: TGTGCCAGCAGCTCCACGAGTATTGAAGCTTTCTTT. The J gene is TRBJ1-1, the V gene TRBV7-2, with D unclear. Looked up from germline, CDR1 is SGHTA and CDR2 is FQGNSA. CDR3 size: 12 residues. V lost 4 bases and J 7 bases, leaving 10 bases between the germline ends.

CDR3 in amino acids: CSVERQTNTEAFF. In DNA, the CDR3 is TGCAGCGTTGAGAGACAGACGAACACTGAAGCTTTCTTT. The chain carries TRBV29-1 and TRBJ1-1; D is perhaps TRBD1 (5 bases). The CDR3 has 13 residues. Trimming pared 3 bases from V and 1 base from J, leaving 9 bases between. Germline CDR1 SQVTM, CDR2 ANQGSEA.

V usage is TRBV27 and J usage is TRBJ2-3, with 7 bases that match TRBD2. The trim removed 3 bases at V and 0 bases at J, leaving 9 bases unmatched. The CDR3 loop spans 17 amino acids. Germline V CDR1 and CDR2: MNHEY, SMNVEV (reference sequence). The CDR3 DNA reads as TGTGCCAGCAGTTTCCGGTCTAGCGGAGTTAGCACAGATACGCAGTATTTT. The encoded protein is CASSFRSSGVSTDTQYF.

The chain combines TRBV5-4 with TRBJ2-1; D not certain. V gave up 3 bases and J gave up 6 bases, with 13 bases separating them. CDR1 and CDR2 from the germline V gene are SGHNT and YYREEE (reference sequence). The CDR3 is 14 residues long. The CDR3, as DNA: TGTGCCAGCAGCTCCGGGTTTGGTGGCAATGAGCAGTTCTTC. Translation: CASSSGFGGNEQFF.